The 11 T cell receptor beta chains presented below share a single source sample, sequenced in a study of radiation and T cells in renal cell carcinoma. This sample's time point: blood 2 weeks post-SBRT. This sample's treatment: 15 Gy SBRT to primary tumor, nephrectomy 4 weeks later. Repertoires were generated with immunoSEQ multiplex PCR, while TCRdb's copy carries only in-frame clones and drops some. Among more than 95,000 clones listed, around 82% were seen once. Sequencing used blood, obtained from a patient whose treatment included radiotherapy and nephrectomy. All receptors derive from a man aged 45 to 65 with renal cell carcinoma.

CDR3 region: CARSLDGISTYEQYF. The CDR3 DNA sequence: TGTGCCAGAAGCTTGGACGGAATCAGCACCTACGAGCAGTACTTC. The V gene is TRBV5-3, the J gene TRBJ2-7; unclear D gene. TRBV5-3 is flagged as an ORF with uncertain function. This CDR3 is 15 amino acids long. The V and J ends lost 0 bases and 2 bases respectively, with 12 bases between them.

This rearrangement joins TRBV7-9 to TRBJ2-1, with TRBD2 matching 13 bases. The V gene's germline CDR1 is SEHNR and CDR2 FQNEAQ (reference sequence). V was pared by 5 bases and J by 5 bases, with 9 bases of the junction left unmatched. CDR3 length: 17 residues. The CDR3: CASSPRGLAGVNNEQFF. As DNA, the CDR3 is TGTGCCAGCAGCCCACGAGGACTAGCGGGGGTGAACAATGAGCAGTTCTTC. Full variable domain (remainder filled in from reference TRBV7-9 and TRBJ2-1): DTGVSQNPRHKITKRGQNVTFRCDPISEHNRLYWYRQTLGQGPEFLTYFQNEAQLEKSRLLSDRFSAERPKGSFSTLEIQRTEQGDSAMYLCASSPRGLAGVNNEQFFGPGTRLTVL.

This chain connects TRBV4-3 to TRBJ2-3; 11 nucleotides agree with TRBD2. Germline CDR1 LGHNA, CDR2 YSLEER. The ends lost 3 bases at V and 6 bases at J; junction bases unmatched: 8. The CDR3 runs to 16 residues. CDR3 sequence reads: CASSQGLADSGDTQYF. The CDR3 nucleotides are TGCGCCAGCAGCCAGGGACTAGCGGACTCGGGGGATACGCAGTATTTT.

V is TRBV19 and J is TRBJ2-1; 11 bases match TRBD2. The V gene end was trimmed by 3 bases and the J gene end by 6 bases; junction bases not matched to a gene: 4. Germline lookup yields CDR1 LNHDA and CDR2 SQIVND (reference sequence). CDR3 length: 15 amino acids. In nucleotides, the CDR3 is TGTGCCAGTAGTATTAGCGGGGGGGCCCTCAATGAGCAGTTCTTC. This translates into CASSISGGALNEQFF.

The chain employs TRBV4-3 and TRBJ2-3; 10 bases line up with TRBD2. The CDR3 loop spans 16 amino acids. Germline values: CDR1 LGHNA, CDR2 YSLEER. With 4 bases clipped from V and 2 bases from J, the junction kept 6 bases outside the gene matches. The CDR3 DNA follows: TGCGCCAGCAGCCCAGGACTAGCGGAAAACACAGATACGCAGTATTTT. It yields the protein CASSPGLAENTDTQYF.

The V gene is TRBV5-1, the J gene TRBJ2-1, with a possible D match to TRBD2 (5 bases). Trimming removed 4 bases from V and 5 bases from J, with 19 bases in between. Looked up from germline, CDR1 is SGHRS and CDR2 is YFSETQ. This CDR3 spans 16 amino acids. The CDR3 DNA reads as TGCGCCAGCAGCCCCAGAGCGGACCGTTATAACAATGAGCAGTTCTTC. Protein sequence: CASSPRADRYNNEQFF.

The rearrangement joins TRBV28 to TRBJ1-5; possible D gene TRBD1, 6 bases. V was cut by 11 bases and J by 0 bases, with 17 bases left in between. This CDR3 region has 15 residues. Germline CDR1 is MDHEN and CDR2 is SYDVKM. CDR3 DNA: TGTGCCTCGCGTACGGGGGCAATTAGCAATCAGCCCCAGCATTTT. It is translated as CASRTGAISNQPQHF.

The chain is built from TRBV19 and TRBJ1-6; a weak D match, TRBD1 (5 bases). Per the germline V gene, CDR1 is LNHDA and CDR2 is SQIVND (reference sequence). The CDR3 sequence is 14 residues long. Deletions cut 3 bases from V and 8 bases from J, with 11 bases between. For the CDR3, the DNA is TGTGCCAGTAGTATCCGGGACGCAGATTCACCCCTCCACTTT. Its protein product is CASSIRDADSPLHF. The complete variable domain, with remaining parts taken from reference TRBV19 and TRBJ1-6, reads DGGITQSPKYLFRKEGQNVTLSCEQNLNHDAMYWYRQDPGQGLRLIYYSQIVNDFQKGDIAEGYSVSREKKESFPLTVTSAQKNPTAFYLCASSIRDADSPLHFGNGTRLTVT.

This chain connects TRBV7-9 to TRBJ1-1, with D hard to call. Trimming removed 2 bases from V and 3 bases from J, with 10 bases in between. Germline loops: CDR1 SEHNR, CDR2 FQNEAQ (reference sequence). This CDR3 is 14 amino acids long. CDR3 sequence reads: CASSLSRLDTEAFF. In DNA, the CDR3 is TGTGCCAGCAGCTTAAGTAGACTGGACACTGAAGCTTTCTTT.

The V call is TRBV7-9, the J call TRBJ2-1, with TRBD2 identical over 8 bases. V dropped 5 bases and J dropped 5; count of bases not matched to a gene: 8. This CDR3 has 15 amino acids. Germline CDR1 and CDR2: SEHNR and FQNEAQ (reference sequence). The CDR3 sequence: CASSKAGVQDNEQFF. The CDR3 bases are TGTGCCAGCAGCAAAGCGGGGGTGCAAGACAATGAGCAGTTCTTC.

The chain combines TRBV10-3 with TRBJ1-2; D unresolved. Trimming took 6 bases from V and 3 from J, leaving 14 bases between them. Germline-derived CDR1 and CDR2 are ENHRY and SYGVKD. The CDR3 length is 14 residues. The CDR3 region is CAIRKTPEDYGYTF. DNA of the CDR3: TGTGCCATCAGGAAGACGCCAGAGGACTATGGCTACACCTTC.